Below, 2 T cell receptor beta chains from the same sample are listed, as sequenced in a study of human T cells and chemical hapten exposure. Regarding time point: patch test 1, 2 weeks after DPC sensitization. Treatment: therapeutic diphenylcyclopropenone sensitization with weekly scalp DPC. TCRdb re-derived calls from the RACE reads in MiXCR, one entry per CDR3 protein. This table has 300,000 to 450,000 distinct CDR3 sequences, more than 4.5% appearing once. The sample consisted of whole blood, taken in connection with sensitization to the hapten diphenylcyclopropenone (DPC). The receptors stem from a woman aged 45-60 years with alopecia areata. Some clones in this sample may be carry-over from other donors' samples.

A few counts support this clonotype. V and J are TRBV2 and TRBJ1-2; maybe TRBD1 (5 bases). The CDR3 consists of 13 residues. Trimming pared 8 bases from V and 4 bases from J, leaving 14 bases between. Germline values: CDR1 SNHLY, CDR2 FYNNEI. CDR3 bases: TGTGCCAGCTCCGCGGGGGTCCTCTATGGCTACACCTTC. This encodes CASSAGVLYGYTF.

Many counts were recorded for this clonotype. The chain employs TRBV6-2 or TRBV6-3 and TRBJ2-1; maybe TRBD1 (6 bases). From germline, CDR1 is MNHEY and CDR2 SVGEGT. The CDR3 loop spans 16 amino acids. The ends were cut back, 0 bases at V and 7 bases at J, with 16 bases in the middle. The CDR3 region has the DNA TGTGCCAGCAGTTACTCAGCACAGGGTGTATGGAATGAGCAGTTCTTC. Translation gives CASSYSAQGVWNEQFF.